These T cell receptor beta chains were read from a single sample in a study of blood T cell repertoires in COVID-19. The table came from immunoSEQ multiplex PCR; TCRdb's copy has only in-frame clones and leaves some out. The table records 200,000 to 250,000 clones, 82% of them present only once. Specimen: peripheral blood. The receptors come from a woman of 80 years or more with COVID-19, enrolled during active disease. CDR3s include the opening cysteine and the closing phenylalanine or tryptophan. D genes are given only for firm matches. The size of a clone is reported for some rows only, either as once, few or many, or as a class for expanded clones.

V gene: TRBV6-5
D gene: NA
clone size: NA
J gene: TRBJ1-4
CDR3 DNA: TGTGCCAGCAGTTACTCGCAGGGGCGGGAAAAACTGTTTTTT
CDR3 protein: CASSYSQGREKLFF

V gene: TRBV30
D gene: NA
clone size: NA
J gene: TRBJ1-1
CDR3 DNA: TGTGCCTGGAGTCCCTACACTGAAGCTTTCTTT
CDR3 protein: CAWSPYTEAFF

V gene: TRBV7-3
D gene: TRBD2
clone size: few
J gene: TRBJ2-3
CDR3 DNA: TGTGCCAGCAGCCCTTCTAGCGGGACAGATACGCAGTATTTT
CDR3 protein: CASSPSSGTDTQYF

V gene: TRBV29-1
D gene: TRBD2
clone size: few
J gene: TRBJ2-3
CDR3 DNA: TGCAGCGTCGGCGGGGCGCGGACCCCGACTAGCGGGAGGACAACAGATACGCAGTATTTT
CDR3 protein: CSVGGARTPTSGRTTDTQYF

V gene: TRBV10-3
D gene: TRBD1
clone size: NA
J gene: TRBJ1-2
CDR3 DNA: TGTGCCATCAGCCGCTTGGGGGGGACAGGGAATCATGGCTACACCTTC
CDR3 protein: CAISRLGGTGNHGYTF

V gene: TRBV28
D gene: TRBD2
clone size: NA
J gene: TRBJ2-7
CDR3 DNA: TGTGCCAGCAGTCTTCAGACTAGCGGGGACGAGCAGTACTTC
CDR3 protein: CASSLQTSGDEQYF

V gene: TRBV7-6
D gene: TRBD2
clone size: NA
J gene: TRBJ2-1
CDR3 DNA: TGTGCCAGCAGCTTAGCGAGTGGGGGACTAGCGGGAGCGGGCAATGAGCAGTTCTTC
CDR3 protein: CASSLASGGLAGAGNEQFF

V gene: TRBV15
D gene: TRBD2
clone size: NA
J gene: TRBJ2-5
CDR3 DNA: TGTGCCACCAGCAGATCCCGCCAGCGGGGCAACTCGAAAGAGACCCAGTACTTC
CDR3 protein: CATSRSRQRGNSKETQYF

V gene: TRBV6-6
D gene: TRBD1
clone size: NA
J gene: TRBJ2-2
CDR3 DNA: TGTGCCAGCAGTCTCCCCCGGGGACAGGGGGAAGGGGAGCTGTTTTTT
CDR3 protein: CASSLPRGQGEGELFF

V gene: TRBV24-1
D gene: TRBD1
clone size: NA
J gene: TRBJ2-1
CDR3 DNA: TGTGCCACCAGTGATCCCGGGACAGAGAACAATGAGCAGTTCTTC
CDR3 protein: CATSDPGTENNEQFF

V gene: TRBV18
D gene: NA
clone size: NA
J gene: TRBJ1-6
CDR3 DNA: TGTGCCAGCTCACCGACGGGAGCCCGGGGTTCACCCCTCCACTTT
CDR3 protein: CASSPTGARGSPLHF

V gene: TRBV11-2
D gene: TRBD2
clone size: NA
J gene: TRBJ2-2
CDR3 DNA: TGTGCCAGCAGCCGCCGGACTAGCGGGAGTACCGGGGAGCTGTTTTTT
CDR3 protein: CASSRRTSGSTGELFF

V gene: TRBV6-6
D gene: NA
clone size: NA
J gene: TRBJ1-6
CDR3 DNA: TGTGCCAGCAGCAGGGATTCACCCCTCCACTTT
CDR3 protein: CASSRDSPLHF

V gene: TRBV4-1
D gene: TRBD1
clone size: NA
J gene: TRBJ2-2
CDR3 DNA: TGCGCCAGCAGCCCCATGGGGACAGGCACCGGGGAGCTGTTTTTT
CDR3 protein: CASSPMGTGTGELFF

V gene: TRBV30
D gene: NA
clone size: NA
J gene: TRBJ1-1
CDR3 DNA: TGTGCCTGGAGTGACAGCACTGAAGCTTTCTTT
CDR3 protein: CAWSDSTEAFF

V gene: TRBV12-3/TRBV12-4
D gene: NA
clone size: few
J gene: TRBJ1-1
CDR3 DNA: TGTGCCAGCAGTTCTTGGAACACTGAAGCTTTCTTT
CDR3 protein: CASSSWNTEAFF

V gene: TRBV18
D gene: TRBD1
clone size: NA
J gene: TRBJ1-3
CDR3 DNA: TGTGCCAGCTCAACGCAGGGGGCCGGCAACACCATATATTTT
CDR3 protein: CASSTQGAGNTIYF

V gene: TRBV29-1
D gene: NA
clone size: NA
J gene: TRBJ1-2
CDR3 DNA: TGCAGCGTTGAGACAGCTAACTATGGCTACACCTTC
CDR3 protein: CSVETANYGYTF

V gene: TRBV6-2/TRBV6-3
D gene: TRBD1
clone size: NA
J gene: TRBJ1-5
CDR3 DNA: TGTGCCAGCAGTTACTCCTGGACAGGTAACAATCAGCCCCAGCATTTT
CDR3 protein: CASSYSWTGNNQPQHF

V gene: TRBV5-4
D gene: NA
clone size: NA
J gene: TRBJ1-1
CDR3 DNA: TGTGCCAGCAGCTTGCAGGGTGCGAACACTGAAGCTTTCTTT
CDR3 protein: CASSLQGANTEAFF

V gene: TRBV5-1
D gene: NA
clone size: once
J gene: TRBJ1-2
CDR3 DNA: TGCGCCAGCAGCCTGACAGACTATGGCTACACCTTC
CDR3 protein: CASSLTDYGYTF

V gene: TRBV29-1
D gene: NA
clone size: NA
J gene: TRBJ2-7
CDR3 DNA: TGCAGCGTGGAAAATACCGGGAGCTCCTACGAGCAGTACTTC
CDR3 protein: CSVENTGSSYEQYF

V gene: TRBV6-5
D gene: NA
clone size: NA
J gene: TRBJ2-2
CDR3 DNA: TGTGCCAGCAGTTGGCCAGGGGCCGGGGAGCTGTTTTTT
CDR3 protein: CASSWPGAGELFF

V gene: TRBV30
D gene: NA
clone size: NA
J gene: TRBJ2-7
CDR3 DNA: TGTGCCTGGAGTGTACAGGGGGGGGTCTACGAGCAGTACTTC
CDR3 protein: CAWSVQGGVYEQYF

V gene: TRBV30
D gene: TRBD1
clone size: NA
J gene: TRBJ1-1
CDR3 DNA: TGTGCCTGGGGGGGACAGGCGAAGACTGAAGCTTTCTTT
CDR3 protein: CAWGGQAKTEAFF

V gene: TRBV18
D gene: NA
clone size: NA
J gene: TRBJ1-6
CDR3 DNA: TGTGCCAGCTCACCACGGGCAGGGGAATCACCCCTCCACTTT
CDR3 protein: CASSPRAGESPLHF

V gene: TRBV15
D gene: NA
clone size: NA
J gene: TRBJ1-4
CDR3 DNA: TGTGCCACCAGCAGAGAGGCGGGGGGGATCGAAAAACTGTTTTTT
CDR3 protein: CATSREAGGIEKLFF

V gene: TRBV10-3
D gene: TRBD1
clone size: NA
J gene: TRBJ2-5
CDR3 DNA: TGTGCCATCAGCAAGACAGGGGGGGCAGAGACCCAGTACTTC
CDR3 protein: CAISKTGGAETQYF

V gene: TRBV18
D gene: TRBD1
clone size: NA
J gene: TRBJ2-3
CDR3 DNA: TGTGCCAGCTCGGGAAGACAGGGGGGCACAGATACGCAGTATTTT
CDR3 protein: CASSGRQGGTDTQYF

V gene: TRBV6-2/TRBV6-3
D gene: NA
clone size: once
J gene: TRBJ1-1
CDR3 DNA: TGTGCCAGCAGTTACCAAGAGAGGGAAGCTTTCTTT
CDR3 protein: CASSYQEREAFF

V gene: TRBV9
D gene: NA
clone size: NA
J gene: TRBJ2-3
CDR3 DNA: TGTGCCAGCAGCGTAGCGGTACGCACAGATACGCAGTATTTT
CDR3 protein: CASSVAVRTDTQYF

V gene: TRBV7-2
D gene: NA
clone size: NA
J gene: TRBJ2-1
CDR3 DNA: TGTGCCAGCAGCTCAACCCGGACTATTGGGCGCGGTGAGCAGTTCTTC
CDR3 protein: CASSSTRTIGRGEQFF

V gene: TRBV3-1/TRBV3-2
D gene: TRBD1
clone size: NA
J gene: TRBJ1-2
CDR3 DNA: TGTGCCAGCAGCCTAAGACAGGGAGTCGGCTACACCTTC
CDR3 protein: CASSLRQGVGYTF

V gene: TRBV20-1
D gene: NA
clone size: NA
J gene: TRBJ1-5
CDR3 DNA: TGCAGTGCTAGTCCCTCTAATCAGCCCCAGCATTTT
CDR3 protein: CSASPSNQPQHF

V gene: TRBV3-1/TRBV3-2
D gene: TRBD2
clone size: NA
J gene: TRBJ2-3
CDR3 DNA: TGTGCCAGTATGGAGAGTAGCGGGAGGATGACAGATACGCAGTATTTT
CDR3 protein: CASMESSGRMTDTQYF

V gene: TRBV6-4
D gene: NA
clone size: NA
J gene: TRBJ2-1
CDR3 DNA: TGTGCCAGCTCCGGGAGTCATTACAATGAGCAGTTCTTC
CDR3 protein: CASSGSHYNEQFF

V gene: TRBV12-3/TRBV12-4
D gene: NA
clone size: NA
J gene: TRBJ1-2
CDR3 DNA: TGTGCCAGCAGCCCCCGCTATGCCGGCTACACCTTC
CDR3 protein: CASSPRYAGYTF

V gene: TRBV28
D gene: TRBD1
clone size: NA
J gene: TRBJ1-5
CDR3 DNA: TGTGCCAGCAGTCCCGAGGGGACAGTTAGCAATCAGCCCCAGCATTTT
CDR3 protein: CASSPEGTVSNQPQHF

V gene: TRBV19
D gene: NA
clone size: NA
J gene: TRBJ1-2
CDR3 DNA: TGTGCCAGTAGTCTCCGTGGAGGGCTAAACTATGGCTACACCTTC
CDR3 protein: CASSLRGGLNYGYTF

V gene: TRBV7-3
D gene: NA
clone size: NA
J gene: TRBJ2-7
CDR3 DNA: TGTGCCAGCAGCTTAACTGGCATCGACGAGCAGTACTTC
CDR3 protein: CASSLTGIDEQYF